Following are 9 T cell receptor beta chains from one sample sequenced in a study of blood T cells in healthy people across ages (dated by TCRdb to between 2014 and 2017). Library prep was done by 5' RACE. TCRdb records Illumina HiSeq 2500 as the sequencer. A second PCR of about 6 to 11 cycles was performed with a sample-barcoded 5' primer and a J-beta primer mix. The public reads were quality trimmed at Q25 with fastp and then assembled into clones with MiXCR by TCRdb, keeping productive beta chains. Duplicate CDR3 protein sequences are folded into a single record with the most common DNA and genes. Recorded for this sample are about 1 million distinct CDR3 sequences; about 25% of them occurred a single time. 0.75% of the sample rests with the top ten. The sample also formed part of further work on T cells of mothers and their children.

The specimen sequenced was blood. The receptors here all came from a girl aged 2 to 9 in good health.

The CDR3 region has the DNA TGTGCCAGCAGTCCCTCAGCCGGGAGGAACAATGAGCAGTTCTTC. Its translation: CASSPSAGRNNEQFF. The J gene is TRBJ2-5, the V gene TRBV27; TRBD2 matches 7 bases. The J call is doubtful: the DNA matches TRBJ2-1 better. The CDR3 consists of 15 residues. Looked up from germline, CDR1 is MNHEY and CDR2 is SMNVEV (reference sequence).

A few counts support this clonotype. V gene TRBV20-1 combines with J gene TRBJ2-2, with 7 bases that match TRBD1. J lost 0 bases, V lost 4 bases, and 5 bases had no gene match. Germline CDR1 and CDR2: DFQATT and SNEGSKA (reference sequence). The CDR3 runs 15 residues. The CDR3 bases are TGCAGTGCTATGCCCGGGACAGCGAACACCGGGGAGCTGTTTTTT. Translated, it gives CSAMPGTANTGELFF.

The CDR3: CSVGTKGNQPQHF. The CDR3 nucleotides are TGCAGCGTTGGTACCAAGGGCAATCAGCCCCAGCATTTT. V gene TRBV29-1 combines with J gene TRBJ1-5, with D uncertain. The germline CDR1 and CDR2 sequences are SQVTM and ANQGSEA. CDR3 length: 13 amino acids. V lost 4 bases to trimming and J lost 2 bases, with 9 bases between them.

The J gene is TRBJ1-1, the V gene TRBV25-1, with TRBD1 identical over 8 bases. The germline gives CDR1 MGHDK, CDR2 SYGVNS. The CDR3 has 17 amino acids. The ends lost 3 bases at V and 0 bases at J; junction bases unmatched: 9. The CDR3, as DNA: TGTGCCAGCAGTGATGACAGGGGAGACTTAATGAACACTGAAGCTTTCTTT. Amino acids: CASSDDRGDLMNTEAFF.

In DNA, the CDR3 is TGCAGTGCTAGAGGCCTCGGCGCCCGGGAGCAGTACTTC. Its translation: CSARGLGAREQYF. The rearrangement joins TRBV20-1 to TRBJ2-7; no firm D call. This CDR3 has 13 residues. V shed 1 base and J shed 7 bases, with 14 bases lying between them. The germline V gene has CDR1 DFQATT and CDR2 SNEGSKA (reference sequence).

This clonotype occurred a few times. The CDR3 loop is CASSPQTGDGYTF. CDR3 sequence (DNA): TGTGCCAGCAGCCCCCAAACCGGGGATGGCTACACCTTC. V is TRBV9 and J is TRBJ1-2; D gene ambiguous. Germline V gene lookup returns CDR1 SGDLS and CDR2 YYNGEE. This CDR3 contains 13 residues. V lost 4 bases, J lost 6 bases, and 13 bases lay in between.

This clonotype has just a few counts. The chain joins TRBV6-1 to TRBJ2-7; a possible D gene is TRBD1 (7 bases). The V gene's germline CDR1 is MNHNS and CDR2 SASEGT. The CDR3 is 14 amino acids. The ends were cut back, 6 bases at V and 3 bases at J, with 15 bases in the middle. CDR3 residues: CASSAGGGGYEQYF. CDR3 bases: TGTGCCAGCAGCGCTGGAGGGGGCGGCTACGAGCAGTACTTC.

This clonotype was counted a few times. The chain employs TRBV11-2 and TRBJ2-2; D possibly corresponds to TRBD2 (5 bases). Germline lookup yields CDR1 SGHAT and CDR2 FQNNGV. The CDR3 totals 17 residues. V lost 2 bases, J lost 4 bases, and 17 bases lay in between. CDR3 nucleotides: TGTGCCAGCAGCTTAAGGTTGTGGGGAGACTCCACCGGGGAGCTGTTTTTT. Its protein product is CASSLRLWGDSTGELFF. Combining the CDR3 with reference TRBV11-2 and TRBJ2-2 gives the whole variable domain EAGVAQSPRYKIIEKRQSVAFWCNPISGHATLYWYQQILGQGPKLLIQFQNNGVVDDSQLPKDRFSAERLKGVDSTLKIQPAKLEDSAVYLCASSLRLWGDSTGELFFGEGSRLTVL.

In this sample, this clonotype turned up a few times. The rearrangement uses TRBV29-1 and TRBJ2-1, with D possibly being TRBD1 (6 bases). The end of the DNA is better explained by TRBJ2-5, so the J call may be wrong. The germline V gene encodes CDR1 SQVTM and CDR2 ANQGSEA. The CDR3 runs to 11 residues. In DNA form, the CDR3 reads TGCAGCGTTGAGGCAGGGGAAAACCAGTACTTC. Its translation is CSVEAGENQYF.